This TCR beta chain was recovered during a study of memory CD4+ T cells and cytomegalovirus serostatus. Across the study: Healthy Belgian adult donors included about nine CMV-positive and 20 to 30 CMV-negative people.

The V segment lost 6 bases and the J segment 2 bases; nucleotides outside the gene matches: 6. The CDR3 runs 15 residues. The germline V gene has CDR1 SNHLY and CDR2 FYNNEI. Data came from immunoSEQ multiplex PCR; TCRdb stores just in-frame clones and leaves some out. The sample has about 56,000 clones, about four fifths seen once. As to this clone: Its specificity is not known.

The sort gate was single viable CD3+CD4+CD8-CD45RO+ cells for memory CD4+ T cells. CD4+ T cells were isolated by positive magnetic selection. Study-wide findings and caveats: The CMV-associated TCR signature appears largely within the CD4+ memory repertoire. Median bootstrapped AUC for CMV status was about 0.96 originally, 0.85 to 0.92 US-trained.

The J gene is TRBJ2-7, the V gene TRBV2; 11 positions agree with TRBD2. This clonotype was sampled from an adult in good health and CMV-seronegative. Sequencing was done on a sample of memory CD4+ T cells from blood. CDR3 amino acids: CASSISGGAAYEQYF. CDR3 sequence (DNA): TGTGCCAGCAGCATTAGCGGGGGGGCCGCCTACGAGCAGTACTTC.